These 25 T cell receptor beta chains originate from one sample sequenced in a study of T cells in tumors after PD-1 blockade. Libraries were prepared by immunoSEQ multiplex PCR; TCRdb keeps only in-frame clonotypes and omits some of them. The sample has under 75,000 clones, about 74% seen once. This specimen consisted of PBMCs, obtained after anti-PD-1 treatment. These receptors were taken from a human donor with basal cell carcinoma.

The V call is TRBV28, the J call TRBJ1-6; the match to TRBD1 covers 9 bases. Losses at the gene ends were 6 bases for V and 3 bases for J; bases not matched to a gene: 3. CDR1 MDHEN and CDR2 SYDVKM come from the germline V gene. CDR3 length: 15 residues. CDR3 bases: TGTGCCAGCAGAAGACAGGGGGACTATAATTCACCCCTCCACTTT. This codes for CASRRQGDYNSPLHF.

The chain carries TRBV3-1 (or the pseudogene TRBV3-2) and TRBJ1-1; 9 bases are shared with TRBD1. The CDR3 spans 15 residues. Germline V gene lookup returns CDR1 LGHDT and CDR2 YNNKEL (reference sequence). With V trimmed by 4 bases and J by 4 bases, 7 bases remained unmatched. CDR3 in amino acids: CASSPNRGQGTEAFF. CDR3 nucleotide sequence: TGTGCCAGCAGCCCCAACAGGGGGCAAGGCACTGAAGCTTTCTTT.

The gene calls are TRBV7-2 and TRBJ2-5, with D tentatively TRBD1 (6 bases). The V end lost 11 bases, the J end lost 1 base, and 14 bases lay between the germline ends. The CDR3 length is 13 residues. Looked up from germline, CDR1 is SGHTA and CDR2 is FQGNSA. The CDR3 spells CAGGTGIQETQYF. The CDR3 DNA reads TGTGCCGGGGGAACAGGGATCCAAGAGACCCAGTACTTC. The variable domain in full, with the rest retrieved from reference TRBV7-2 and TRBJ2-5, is GAGVSQSPSNKVTEKGKDVELRCDPISGHTALYWYRQSLGQGLEFLIYFQGNSAPDKSGLPSDRFSAERTGGSVSTLTIQRTQQEDSAVYLCAGGTGIQETQYFGPGTRLLVL.

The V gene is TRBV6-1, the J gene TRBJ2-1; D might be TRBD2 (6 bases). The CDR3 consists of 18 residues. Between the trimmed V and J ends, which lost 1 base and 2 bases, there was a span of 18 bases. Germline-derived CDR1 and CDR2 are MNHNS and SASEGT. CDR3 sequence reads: CASSEEGGGGLAYNEQFF. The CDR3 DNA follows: TGTGCCAGCAGTGAAGAAGGAGGTGGGGGACTGGCCTACAATGAGCAGTTCTTC.

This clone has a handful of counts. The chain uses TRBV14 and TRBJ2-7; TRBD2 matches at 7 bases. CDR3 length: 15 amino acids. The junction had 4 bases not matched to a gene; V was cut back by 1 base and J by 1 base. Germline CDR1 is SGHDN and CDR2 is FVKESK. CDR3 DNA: TGTGCCAGCAGCCAAGCTAGCGGCGCATCCTACGAGCAGTACTTC. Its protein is CASSQASGASYEQYF.

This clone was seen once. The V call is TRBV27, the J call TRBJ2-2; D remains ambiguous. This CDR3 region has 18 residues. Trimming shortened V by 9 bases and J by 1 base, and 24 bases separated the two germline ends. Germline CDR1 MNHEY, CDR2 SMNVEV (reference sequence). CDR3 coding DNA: TGTGCCAGTGTAGTAAAGAGACGGACCCTTATGAACACCGGGGAGCTGTTTTTT. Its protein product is CASVVKRRTLMNTGELFF.

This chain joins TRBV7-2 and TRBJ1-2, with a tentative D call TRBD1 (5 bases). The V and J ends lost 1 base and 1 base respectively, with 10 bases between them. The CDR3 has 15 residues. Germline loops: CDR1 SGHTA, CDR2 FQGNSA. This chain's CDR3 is CASSLGVGGNYGYTF. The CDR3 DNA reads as TGTGCCAGCAGCTTAGGGGTGGGGGGTAACTATGGCTACACCTTC.

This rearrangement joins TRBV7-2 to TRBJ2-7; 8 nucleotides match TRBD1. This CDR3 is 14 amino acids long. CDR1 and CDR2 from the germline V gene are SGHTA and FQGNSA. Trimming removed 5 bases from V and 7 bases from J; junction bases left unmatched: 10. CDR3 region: CASSRRDRPGEQYF. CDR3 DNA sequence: TGTGCCAGCAGCCGCCGGGACAGGCCTGGGGAGCAGTACTTC.

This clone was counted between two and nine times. CDR3 protein: CASSLRGAYGYTF. DNA of the CDR3: TGTGCCAGCAGCTTACGGGGGGCTTATGGCTACACCTTC. The chain is built from TRBV7-2 and TRBJ1-2; D is possibly TRBD1 (6 bases). V was clipped by 2 bases and J by 5 bases, with 9 bases between them. This CDR3 contains 13 residues. CDR1 SGHTA and CDR2 FQGNSA come from the germline V gene.

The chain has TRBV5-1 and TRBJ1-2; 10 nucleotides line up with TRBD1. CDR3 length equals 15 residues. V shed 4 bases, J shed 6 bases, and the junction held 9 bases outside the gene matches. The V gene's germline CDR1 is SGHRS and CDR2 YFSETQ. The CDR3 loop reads CASSPGQGVYDGYTF. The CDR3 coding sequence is TGCGCCAGCAGCCCCGGACAGGGGGTTTATGATGGCTACACCTTC.

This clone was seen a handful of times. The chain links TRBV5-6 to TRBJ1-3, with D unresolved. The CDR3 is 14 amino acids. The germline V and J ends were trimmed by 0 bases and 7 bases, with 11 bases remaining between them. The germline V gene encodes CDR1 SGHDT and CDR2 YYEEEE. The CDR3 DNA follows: TGTGCCAGCAGCTTGGTAGGGCCCCTGAACACCATATATTTT. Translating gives CASSLVGPLNTIYF.

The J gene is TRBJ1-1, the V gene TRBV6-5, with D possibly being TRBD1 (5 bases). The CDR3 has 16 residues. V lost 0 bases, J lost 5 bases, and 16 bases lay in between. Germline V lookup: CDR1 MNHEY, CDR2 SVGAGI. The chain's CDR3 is CASSYSKGHRGTEAFF. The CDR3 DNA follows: TGTGCCAGCAGTTACTCGAAGGGGCACCGCGGAACTGAAGCTTTCTTT.

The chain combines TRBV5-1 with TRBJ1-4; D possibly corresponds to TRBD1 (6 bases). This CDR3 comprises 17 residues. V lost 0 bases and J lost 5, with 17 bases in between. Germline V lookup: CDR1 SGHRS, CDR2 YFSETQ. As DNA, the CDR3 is TGCGCCAGCAGCTTGGCCGTATTAGCGGGGGGCAATGAAAAACTGTTTTTT. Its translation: CASSLAVLAGGNEKLFF. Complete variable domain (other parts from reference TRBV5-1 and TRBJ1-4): KAGVTQTPRYLIKTRGQQVTLSCSPISGHRSVSWYQQTPGQGLQFLFEYFSETQRNKGNFPGRFSGRQFSNSRSEMNVSTLELGDSALYLCASSLAVLAGGNEKLFFGSGTQLSVL.

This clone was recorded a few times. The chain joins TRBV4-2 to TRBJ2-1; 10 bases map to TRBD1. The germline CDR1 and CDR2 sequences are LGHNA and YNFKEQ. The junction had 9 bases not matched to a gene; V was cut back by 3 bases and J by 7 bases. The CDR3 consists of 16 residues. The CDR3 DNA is TGTGCCAGCAGCCAGATCGACAGGGGGCTTCAGAATGAGCAGTTCTTC. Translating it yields CASSQIDRGLQNEQFF.

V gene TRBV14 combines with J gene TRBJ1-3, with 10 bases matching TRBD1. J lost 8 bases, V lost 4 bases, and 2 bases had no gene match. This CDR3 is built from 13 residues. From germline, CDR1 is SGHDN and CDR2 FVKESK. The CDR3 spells CASSRDRGYTIYF. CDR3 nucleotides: TGTGCCAGCAGCCGGGACAGGGGATACACCATATATTTT. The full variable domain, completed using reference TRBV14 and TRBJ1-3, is EAGVTQFPSHSVIEKGQTVTLRCDPISGHDNLYWYRRVMGKEIKFLLHFVKESKQDESGMPNNRFLAERTGGTYSTLKVQPAELEDSGVYFCASSRDRGYTIYFGEGSWLTVV.

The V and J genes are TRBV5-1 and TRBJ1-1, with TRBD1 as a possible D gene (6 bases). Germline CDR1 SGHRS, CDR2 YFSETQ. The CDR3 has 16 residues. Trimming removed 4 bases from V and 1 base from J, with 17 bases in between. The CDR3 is CASSPSTGPANTEAFF. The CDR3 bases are TGCGCCAGCAGCCCAAGCACAGGGCCAGCGAACACTGAAGCTTTCTTT.

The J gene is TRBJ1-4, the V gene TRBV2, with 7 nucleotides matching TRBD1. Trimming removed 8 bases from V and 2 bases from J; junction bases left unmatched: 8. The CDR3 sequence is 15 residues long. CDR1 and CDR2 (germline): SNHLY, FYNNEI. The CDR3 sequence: CASVPTGITNEKLFF. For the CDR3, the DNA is TGTGCCAGCGTACCGACAGGGATCACTAATGAAAAACTGTTTTTT.

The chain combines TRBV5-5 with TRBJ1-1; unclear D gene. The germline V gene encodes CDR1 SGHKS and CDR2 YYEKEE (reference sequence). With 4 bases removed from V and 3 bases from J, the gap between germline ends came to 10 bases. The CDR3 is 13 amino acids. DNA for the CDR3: TGTGCCAGCAGCCCACTTAGGGACACTGAAGCTTTCTTT. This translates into CASSPLRDTEAFF. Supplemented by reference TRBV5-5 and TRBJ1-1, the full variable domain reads DAGVTQSPTHLIKTRGQQVTLRCSPISGHKSVSWYQQVLGQGPQFIFQYYEKEERGRGNFPDRFSARQFPNYSSELNVNALLLGDSALYLCASSPLRDTEAFFGQGTRLTVV.

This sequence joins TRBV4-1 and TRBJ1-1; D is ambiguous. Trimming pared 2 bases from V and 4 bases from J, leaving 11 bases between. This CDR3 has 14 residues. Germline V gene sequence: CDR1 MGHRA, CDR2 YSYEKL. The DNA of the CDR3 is TGCGCCAGCAGCCAAAGTGAGGTTAGCACTGAAGCTTTCTTT. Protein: CASSQSEVSTEAFF.

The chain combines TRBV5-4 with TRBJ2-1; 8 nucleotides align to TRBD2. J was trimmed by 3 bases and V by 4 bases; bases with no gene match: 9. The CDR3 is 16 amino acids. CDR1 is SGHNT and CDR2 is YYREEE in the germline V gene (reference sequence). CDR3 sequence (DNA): TGTGCCAGCAGCCCCGGGAGGGGAGCCCTCTACAATGAGCAGTTCTTC. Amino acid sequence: CASSPGRGALYNEQFF.

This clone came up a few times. The CDR3 loop reads CAWSDRTSYNSPLHF. In DNA, the CDR3 is TGTGCCTGGAGTGATAGGACCTCCTATAATTCACCCCTCCACTTT. The chain joins TRBV30 to TRBJ1-6; D is unclear. V was trimmed by 1 base and J by 0 bases, leaving 7 bases between them. CDR3 length: 15 residues. CDR1 GTSNPN and CDR2 SVGIG come from the germline V gene (reference sequence).

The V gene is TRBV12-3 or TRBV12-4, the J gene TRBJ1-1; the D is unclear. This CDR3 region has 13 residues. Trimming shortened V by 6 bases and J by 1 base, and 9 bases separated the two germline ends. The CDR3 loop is CASRPPQNTEAFF. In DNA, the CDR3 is TGTGCCAGCAGACCTCCCCAGAACACTGAAGCTTTCTTT.

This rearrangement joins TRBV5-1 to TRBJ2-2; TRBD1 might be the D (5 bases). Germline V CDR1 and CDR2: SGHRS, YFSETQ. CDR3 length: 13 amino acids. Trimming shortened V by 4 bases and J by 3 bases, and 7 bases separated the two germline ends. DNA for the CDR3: TGCGCCAGCAGCCAAGGGGACACCGGGGAGCTGTTTTTT. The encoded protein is CASSQGDTGELFF.

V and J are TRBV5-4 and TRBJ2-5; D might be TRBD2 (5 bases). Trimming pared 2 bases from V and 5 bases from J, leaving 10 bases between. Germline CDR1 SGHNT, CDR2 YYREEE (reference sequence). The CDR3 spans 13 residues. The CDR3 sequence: CASSFQTRETQYF. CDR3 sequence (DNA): TGTGCCAGCAGCTTCCAAACTAGGGAGACCCAGTACTTC.

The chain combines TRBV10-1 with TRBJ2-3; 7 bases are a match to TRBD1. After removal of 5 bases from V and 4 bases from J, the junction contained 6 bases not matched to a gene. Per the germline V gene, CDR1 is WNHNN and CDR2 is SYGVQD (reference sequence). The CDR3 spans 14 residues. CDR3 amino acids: CASSPDRSSDTQYF. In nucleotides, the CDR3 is TGCGCCAGCAGTCCGGACAGGAGTTCAGATACGCAGTATTTT.